The clone carrying this T cell receptor (beta chain) was observed a few times. Sequencing was performed with immunoSEQ multiplex PCR; in TCRdb, only in-frame clones are kept and a portion is missing. This sample has about 33,000 clones, with roughly nine tenths found just once. These data are taken from a study of OX40 agonist ivuxolimab in advanced cancers. The receptor's source is an adult with an advanced solid tumor such as melanoma, head and neck, liver or kidney cancer. Sequenced material: CD4+ or CD8+ T cells sorted from blood, taken in a trial of the OX40 agonist ivuxolimab.

In DNA, the CDR3 is TGTGCCAGCAGCTCCAACCGGGACAGGGCATACGAGCAGTACTTC. Translated, it gives CASSSNRDRAYEQYF. This rearrangement joins TRBV7-9 to TRBJ2-7, with TRBD1 identical over 9 bases. The germline V gene has CDR1 SEHNR and CDR2 FQNEAQ (reference sequence). The V gene end was trimmed by 4 bases and the J gene end by 4 bases; junction bases not matched to a gene: 8. The CDR3 sequence is 15 residues long. Full variable domain (rest looked up from reference TRBV7-9 and TRBJ2-7): DTGVSQNPRHKITKRGQNVTFRCDPISEHNRLYWYRQTLGQGPEFLTYFQNEAQLEKSRLLSDRFSAERPKGSFSTLEIQRTEQGDSAMYLCASSSNRDRAYEQYFGPGTRLTVT.